The present T cell receptor (beta chain) was sequenced within a study of beta chain features in type 1 diabetes. Study results and limitations: The naive, central memory and Treg TCRB repertoires of patients appeared to be more similar to one another than those of healthy donors.

V trimming: 3 bases; J trimming: 6 bases; junction bases outside the gene matches: 8. The CDR3 totals 15 residues. Germline V CDR1 and CDR2: SGHVS, FNYEAQ. Details on this clone: The antigen remains unidentified.

The investigators reverse transcribed all of the isolated RNA, so they sequenced expressed TCRB transcripts. Repertoires were generated with immunoSEQ multiplex PCR, while TCRdb's copy carries only in-frame clones and drops some. The repertoire has almost 350,000 clones, roughly 8% of them found once; the top ten carry 0.44%. Sequencing was done on a sample of central memory CD4+ T cells from blood. The rearrangement links TRBV7-6 to TRBJ2-7, with 10 nucleotides matching TRBD1. This clonotype was sampled from a woman younger than 30 in good health. For the CDR3, the DNA is TGTGCCAGCAGCTTCCCCCCGGGACAGGGGTCCGAGCAGTACTTC. It translates to CASSFPPGQGSEQYF.